These 5 T cell receptor beta chains came from one sample sequenced in a study of blood T cells in healthy people across ages (dated by TCRdb to about 2015). Libraries were constructed by 5' RACE. These reads were obtained on an Illumina HiSeq 2500. A second PCR of about 7 to 12 cycles was run with a J-beta primer mix and a sample-barcoded 5' primer. The public sequencing data were trimmed at Q25 with fastp and processed into clonotypes with MiXCR by TCRdb, which kept only in-frame beta chains. Here each entry gathers all rows of one CDR3 protein and keeps the most common genes and DNA. This sample gives under 2 million distinct CDR3 sequences in total; about 31% of them show up just once. The ten largest account for approximately 11% of the sample. Sequencing used blood. These receptors were collected from a woman aged 25 to 39 in good health.

The V call is TRBV6-4, the J call TRBJ2-5, with 7 bases matching TRBD2. With V trimmed by 5 bases and J by 4 bases, 10 bases remained unmatched. This CDR3 comprises 15 residues. The germline V gene encodes CDR1 MRHNA and CDR2 SNTAGT. The chain's CDR3 is CASSYGAGPRETQYF. Written as DNA, the CDR3 is TGTGCCAGCAGTTACGGAGCGGGGCCACGAGAGACCCAGTACTTC.

The chain couples TRBV20-1 to TRBJ2-2; the match to TRBD1 covers 8 bases. The length of the CDR3 is 15 residues. V was clipped by 4 bases and J by 5 bases; unmatched bases: 9. The germline V gene has CDR1 DFQATT and CDR2 SNEGSKA (reference sequence). The CDR3 region is CSAKWQGARTGELFF. The CDR3 nucleotides read TGCAGTGCTAAGTGGCAGGGGGCTCGGACCGGGGAGCTGTTTTTT.

V and J are TRBV27 and TRBJ2-1, with 11 bases identical to TRBD2. The CDR3 consists of 17 residues. With V trimmed by 7 bases and J by 6 bases, 14 bases remained unmatched. The V gene's germline CDR1 is MNHEY and CDR2 SMNVEV (reference sequence). DNA of the CDR3: TGTGCCAGCACCCAGGGTTCCCTAGGGACTAGCGGCAATGAGCAGTTCTTC. Residues: CASTQGSLGTSGNEQFF.

This clonotype was picked up a small number of times. The chain links TRBV5-4 to TRBJ2-4, with no clear D. The CDR3 sequence is 13 residues long. CDR1 is SGHNT and CDR2 is YYREEE in the germline V gene (reference sequence). V was clipped by 3 bases and J by 7 bases, with 11 bases between them. The CDR3 sequence is CASSSDSTNIQYF. CDR3 DNA: TGTGCCAGCAGCTCCGACTCTACGAACATTCAGTACTTC.

This clonotype has a count of ten or more. V usage is TRBV20-1 and J usage is TRBJ2-6, with 8 bases fitting TRBD1. Germline V gene sequence: CDR1 DFQATT, CDR2 SNEGSKA (reference sequence). J lost 6 bases, V lost 6 bases, and 16 bases had no gene match. This CDR3 is built from 17 residues. The CDR3 DNA is TGCAGTGCGAGGGACAGGATCGGTCGGATCGAGGCCAACGTCCTGACTTTC. This codes for CSARDRIGRIEANVLTF.